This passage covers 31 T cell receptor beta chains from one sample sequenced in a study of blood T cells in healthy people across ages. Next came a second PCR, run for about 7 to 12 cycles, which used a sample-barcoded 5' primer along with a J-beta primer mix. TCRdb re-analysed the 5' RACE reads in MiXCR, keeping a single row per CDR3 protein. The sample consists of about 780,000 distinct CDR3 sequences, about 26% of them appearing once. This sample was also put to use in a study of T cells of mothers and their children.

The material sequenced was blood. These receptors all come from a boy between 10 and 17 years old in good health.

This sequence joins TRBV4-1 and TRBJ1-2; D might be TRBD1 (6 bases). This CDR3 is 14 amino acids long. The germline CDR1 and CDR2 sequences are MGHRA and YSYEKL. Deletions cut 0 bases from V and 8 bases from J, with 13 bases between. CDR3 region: CASSQESRGGGYTF. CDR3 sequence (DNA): TGCGCCAGCAGCCAAGAGTCCAGGGGCGGCGGCTACACCTTC.

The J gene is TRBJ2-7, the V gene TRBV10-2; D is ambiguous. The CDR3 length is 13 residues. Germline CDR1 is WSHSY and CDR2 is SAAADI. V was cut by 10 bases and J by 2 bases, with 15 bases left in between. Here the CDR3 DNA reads TGCGCCACCAAGGGCGCAGGCACCTACGAGCAGTACTTC. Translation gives CATKGAGTYEQYF.

This chain's CDR3 is CASSETVGESVCYTF. The CDR3 bases are TGTGCCAGCAGTGAAACAGTGGGAGAATCCGTATGCTACACCTTC. The chain carries TRBV25-1 and TRBJ1-2; no clear D gene. Trimming removed 2 bases from V and 9 bases from J, with 19 bases in between. This CDR3 spans 15 amino acids. The germline CDR1 and CDR2 sequences are MGHDK and SYGVNS.

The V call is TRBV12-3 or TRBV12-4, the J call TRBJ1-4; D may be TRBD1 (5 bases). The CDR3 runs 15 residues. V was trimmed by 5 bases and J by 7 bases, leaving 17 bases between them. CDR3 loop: CASSDLRGRGEKLFF. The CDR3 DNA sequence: TGTGCCAGCAGTGACCTCCGAGGTAGGGGTGAAAAACTGTTTTTT.

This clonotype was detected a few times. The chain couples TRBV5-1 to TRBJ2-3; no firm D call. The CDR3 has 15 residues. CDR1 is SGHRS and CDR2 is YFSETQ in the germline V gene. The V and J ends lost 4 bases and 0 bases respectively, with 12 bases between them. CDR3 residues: CASSGKITSTDTQYF. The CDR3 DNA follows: TGCGCCAGCAGCGGAAAAATAACTAGCACAGATACGCAGTATTTT.

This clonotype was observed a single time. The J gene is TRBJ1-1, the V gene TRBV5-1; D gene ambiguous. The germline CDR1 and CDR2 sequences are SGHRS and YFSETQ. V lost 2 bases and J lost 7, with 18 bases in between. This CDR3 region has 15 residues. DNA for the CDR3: TGCGCCAGCAGCTTTAATAAGGCGGGCCCCATTGAAGCTTTCTTT. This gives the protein CASSFNKAGPIEAFF. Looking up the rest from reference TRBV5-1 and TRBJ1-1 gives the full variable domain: KAGVTQTPRYLIKTRGQQVTLSCSPISGHRSVSWYQQTPGQGLQFLFEYFSETQRNKGNFPGRFSGRQFSNSRSEMNVSTLELGDSALYLCASSFNKAGPIEAFFGQGTRLTVV.

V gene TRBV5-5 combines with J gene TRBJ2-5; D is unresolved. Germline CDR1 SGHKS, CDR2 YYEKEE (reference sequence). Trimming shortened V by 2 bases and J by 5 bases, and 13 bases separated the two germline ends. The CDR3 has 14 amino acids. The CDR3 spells CASSFDGVRETQYF. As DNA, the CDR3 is TGTGCCAGCAGCTTCGATGGGGTCCGGGAGACCCAGTACTTC.

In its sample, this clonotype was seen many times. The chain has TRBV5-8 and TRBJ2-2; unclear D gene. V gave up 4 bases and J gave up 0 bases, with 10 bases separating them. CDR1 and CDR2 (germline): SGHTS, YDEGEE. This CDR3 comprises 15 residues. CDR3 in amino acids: CASSPREANTGELFF. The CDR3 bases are TGTGCCAGCAGCCCAAGGGAAGCGAACACCGGGGAGCTGTTTTTT.

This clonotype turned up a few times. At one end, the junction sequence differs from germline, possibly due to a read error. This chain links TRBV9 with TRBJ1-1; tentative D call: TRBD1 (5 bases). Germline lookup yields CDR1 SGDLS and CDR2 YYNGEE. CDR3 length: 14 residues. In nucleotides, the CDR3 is TGTGCCAGCAGTGTAGGGGACGGAAACACTGAAGCTTTCTTT. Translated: CASSVGDGNTEAFF.

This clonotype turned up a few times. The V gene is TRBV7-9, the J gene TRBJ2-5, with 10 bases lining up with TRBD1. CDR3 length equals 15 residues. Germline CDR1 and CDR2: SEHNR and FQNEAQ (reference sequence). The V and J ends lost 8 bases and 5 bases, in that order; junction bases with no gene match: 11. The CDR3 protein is CASGLGTGETETQYF. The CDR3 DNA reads TGTGCCAGCGGCCTCGGGACAGGGGAAACGGAGACCCAGTACTTC.

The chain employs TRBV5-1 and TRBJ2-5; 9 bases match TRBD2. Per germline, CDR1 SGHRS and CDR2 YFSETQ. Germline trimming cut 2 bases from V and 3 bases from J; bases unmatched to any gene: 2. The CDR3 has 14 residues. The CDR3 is CASSLGTSKETQYF. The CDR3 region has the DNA TGCGCCAGCAGCTTAGGGACTAGCAAAGAGACCCAGTACTTC.

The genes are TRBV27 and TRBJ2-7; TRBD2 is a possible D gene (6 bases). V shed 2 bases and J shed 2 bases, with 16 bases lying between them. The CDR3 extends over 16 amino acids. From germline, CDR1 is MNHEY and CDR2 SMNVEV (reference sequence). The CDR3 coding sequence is TGTGCCAGCAGTTTAGGCGGACTACCCCGGCCCTACGAGCAGTACTTC. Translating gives CASSLGGLPRPYEQYF.

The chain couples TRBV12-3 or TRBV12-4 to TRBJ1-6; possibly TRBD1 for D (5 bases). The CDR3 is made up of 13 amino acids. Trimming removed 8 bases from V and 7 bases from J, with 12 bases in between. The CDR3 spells CASGRDGNSPLHF. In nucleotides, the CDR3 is TGTGCCAGCGGAAGGGACGGCAATTCACCCCTCCACTTT.

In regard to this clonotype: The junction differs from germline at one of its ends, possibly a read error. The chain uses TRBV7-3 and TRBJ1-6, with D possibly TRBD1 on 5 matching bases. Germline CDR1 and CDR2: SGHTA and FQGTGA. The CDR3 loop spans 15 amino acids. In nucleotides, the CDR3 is TGTACCAGCAGCTCCTGGGGGGGGACGGGATCACCCCTCCACTTT. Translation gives CTSSSWGGTGSPLHF.

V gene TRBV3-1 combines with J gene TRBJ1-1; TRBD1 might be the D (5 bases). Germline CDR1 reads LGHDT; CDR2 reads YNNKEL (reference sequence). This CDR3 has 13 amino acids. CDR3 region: CVSAGGGNTEAFF. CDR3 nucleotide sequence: TGTGTATCGGCAGGCGGGGGGAACACTGAAGCTTTCTTT.

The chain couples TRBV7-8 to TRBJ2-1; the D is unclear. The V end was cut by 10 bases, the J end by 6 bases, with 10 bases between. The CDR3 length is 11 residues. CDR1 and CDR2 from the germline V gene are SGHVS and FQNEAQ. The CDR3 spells CATQSVNEQFF. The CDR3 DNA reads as TGTGCCACGCAATCGGTCAATGAGCAGTTCTTC.

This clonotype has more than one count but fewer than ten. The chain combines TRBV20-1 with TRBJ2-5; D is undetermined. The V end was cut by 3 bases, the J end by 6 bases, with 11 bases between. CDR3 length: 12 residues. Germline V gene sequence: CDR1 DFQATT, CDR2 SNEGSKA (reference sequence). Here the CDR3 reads CSARESSKTQYF. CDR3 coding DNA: TGCAGTGCTAGGGAGTCTAGTAAGACCCAGTACTTC.

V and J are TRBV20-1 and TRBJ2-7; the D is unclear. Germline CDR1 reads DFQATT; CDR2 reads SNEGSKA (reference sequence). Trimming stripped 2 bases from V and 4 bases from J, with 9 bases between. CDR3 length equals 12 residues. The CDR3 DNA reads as TGCAGTGCTAGAAGCCAGCTTTACGAGCAGTACTTC. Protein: CSARSQLYEQYF.

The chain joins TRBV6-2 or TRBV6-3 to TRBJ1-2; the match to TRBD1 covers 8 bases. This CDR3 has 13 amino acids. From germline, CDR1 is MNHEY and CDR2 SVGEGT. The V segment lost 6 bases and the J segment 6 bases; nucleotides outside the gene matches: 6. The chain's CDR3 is CASSNLDRDGYTF. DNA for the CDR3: TGTGCCAGCAGCAACCTGGACAGGGATGGCTACACCTTC.

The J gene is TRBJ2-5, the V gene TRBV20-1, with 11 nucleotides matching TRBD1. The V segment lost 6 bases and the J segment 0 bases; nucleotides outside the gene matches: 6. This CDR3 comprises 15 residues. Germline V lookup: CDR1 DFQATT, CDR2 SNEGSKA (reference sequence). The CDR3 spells CSASGTGGYQETQYF. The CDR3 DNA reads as TGCAGTGCCTCCGGGACAGGGGGGTACCAAGAGACCCAGTACTTC.

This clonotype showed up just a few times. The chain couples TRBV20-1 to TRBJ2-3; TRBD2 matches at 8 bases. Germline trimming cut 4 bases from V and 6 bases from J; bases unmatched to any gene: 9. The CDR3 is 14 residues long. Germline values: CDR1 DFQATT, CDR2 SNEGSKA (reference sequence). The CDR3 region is CSATRGLGGDTQYF. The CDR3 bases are TGCAGTGCTACTCGGGGACTAGGTGGGGATACGCAGTATTTT.

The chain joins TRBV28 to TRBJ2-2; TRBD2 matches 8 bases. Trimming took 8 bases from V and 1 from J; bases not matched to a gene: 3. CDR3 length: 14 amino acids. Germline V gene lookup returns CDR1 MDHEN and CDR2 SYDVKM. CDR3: CASLSGGNTGELFF. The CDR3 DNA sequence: TGTGCCAGCCTCAGCGGGGGGAACACCGGGGAGCTGTTTTTT.

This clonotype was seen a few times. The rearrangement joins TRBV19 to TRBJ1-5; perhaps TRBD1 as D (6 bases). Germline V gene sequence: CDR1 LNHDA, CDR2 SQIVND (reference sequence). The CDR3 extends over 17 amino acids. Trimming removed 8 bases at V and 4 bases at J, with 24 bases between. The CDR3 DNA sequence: TGTGCCAGTCGTAAGTCCTATTCGGGGGCGGCTAATCAGCCCCAGCATTTT. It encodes CASRKSYSGAANQPQHF.

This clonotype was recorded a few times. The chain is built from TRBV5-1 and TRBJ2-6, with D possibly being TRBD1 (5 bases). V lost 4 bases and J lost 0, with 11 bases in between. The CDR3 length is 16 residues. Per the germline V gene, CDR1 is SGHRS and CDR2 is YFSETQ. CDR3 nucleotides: TGCGCCAGCAGCCAACAGGTCGTCTCTGGGGCCAACGTCCTGACTTTC. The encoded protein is CASSQQVVSGANVLTF.

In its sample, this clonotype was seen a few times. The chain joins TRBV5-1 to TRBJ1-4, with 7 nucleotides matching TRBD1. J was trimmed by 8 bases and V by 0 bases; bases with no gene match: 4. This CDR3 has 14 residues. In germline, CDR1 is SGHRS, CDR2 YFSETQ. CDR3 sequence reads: CASSLEGAKEKLFF. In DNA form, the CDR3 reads TGCGCCAGCAGCTTGGAGGGGGCGAAAGAAAAACTGTTTTTT.

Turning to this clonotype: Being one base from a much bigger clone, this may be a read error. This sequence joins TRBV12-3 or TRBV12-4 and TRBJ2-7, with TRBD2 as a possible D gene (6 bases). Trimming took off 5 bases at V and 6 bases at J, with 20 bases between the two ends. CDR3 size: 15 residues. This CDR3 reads CASSPRSGRTFEQYF. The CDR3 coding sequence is TGTGCCAGCAGTCCGCGGTCAGGGAGGACATTCGAGCAGTACTTC.

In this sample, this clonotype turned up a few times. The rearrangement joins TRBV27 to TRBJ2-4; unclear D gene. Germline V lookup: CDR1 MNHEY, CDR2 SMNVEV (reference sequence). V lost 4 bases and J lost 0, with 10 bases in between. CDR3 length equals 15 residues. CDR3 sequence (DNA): TGTGCCAGCAGTTCCTACCCCCTAGCCAAAAACATTCAGTACTTC. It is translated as CASSSYPLAKNIQYF.

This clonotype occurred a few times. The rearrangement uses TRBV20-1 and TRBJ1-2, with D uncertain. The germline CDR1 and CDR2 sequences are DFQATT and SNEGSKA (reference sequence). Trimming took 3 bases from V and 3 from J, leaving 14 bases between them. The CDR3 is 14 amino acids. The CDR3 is CSARASYRDYGYTF. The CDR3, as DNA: TGCAGTGCTAGGGCTTCCTACAGAGACTATGGCTACACCTTC.

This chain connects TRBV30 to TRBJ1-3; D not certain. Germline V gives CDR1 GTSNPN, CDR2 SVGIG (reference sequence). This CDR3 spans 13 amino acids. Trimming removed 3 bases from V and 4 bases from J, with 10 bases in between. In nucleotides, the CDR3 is TGTGCCTGGAGCAGAGGGTTCGGAAACACCATATATTTT. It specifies CAWSRGFGNTIYF.

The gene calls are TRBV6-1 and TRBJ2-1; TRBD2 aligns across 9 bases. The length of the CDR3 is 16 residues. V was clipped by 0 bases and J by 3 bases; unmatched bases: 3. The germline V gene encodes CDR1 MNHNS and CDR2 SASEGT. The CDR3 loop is CASSEAAAGGYNEQFF. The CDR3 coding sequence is TGTGCCAGCAGTGAAGCCGCAGCGGGGGGCTACAATGAGCAGTTCTTC.

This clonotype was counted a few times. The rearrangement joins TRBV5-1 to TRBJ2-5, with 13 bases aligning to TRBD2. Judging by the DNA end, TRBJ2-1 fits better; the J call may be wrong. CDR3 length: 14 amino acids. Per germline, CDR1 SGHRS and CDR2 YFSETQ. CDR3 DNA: TGCGCCAGCAGCCTGGGACTAGCGGGGCAAGAGCAGTTCTTC. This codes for CASSLGLAGQEQFF.